Given below is one T cell receptor (beta chain) in context. The data were taken from a study of STAT5B mutations in CD4+ large granular lymphocyte leukemia. The germline V gene has CDR1 MNHEY and CDR2 SVGAGI. V was clipped by 6 bases and J by 0 bases, with 9 bases between them. The CDR3 is 15 amino acids. The assay was immunoSEQ multiplex PCR, and TCRdb's table has in-frame clones only and misses some. The data contain 45,000 to 50,000 clones, roughly 80% of them seen just once; the ten biggest clones take up more than 0.3%. The chain recombines TRBV6-5 with TRBJ2-6; D remains ambiguous. The TCR was taken from a human donor in good health. The sequencing sample was made of CD4+ T cells from blood buffy coats. Written as DNA, the CDR3 is TGTGCCAGCAGACAACAAGCCTCTGGGGCCAACGTCCTGACTTTC. This encodes CASRQQASGANVLTF.